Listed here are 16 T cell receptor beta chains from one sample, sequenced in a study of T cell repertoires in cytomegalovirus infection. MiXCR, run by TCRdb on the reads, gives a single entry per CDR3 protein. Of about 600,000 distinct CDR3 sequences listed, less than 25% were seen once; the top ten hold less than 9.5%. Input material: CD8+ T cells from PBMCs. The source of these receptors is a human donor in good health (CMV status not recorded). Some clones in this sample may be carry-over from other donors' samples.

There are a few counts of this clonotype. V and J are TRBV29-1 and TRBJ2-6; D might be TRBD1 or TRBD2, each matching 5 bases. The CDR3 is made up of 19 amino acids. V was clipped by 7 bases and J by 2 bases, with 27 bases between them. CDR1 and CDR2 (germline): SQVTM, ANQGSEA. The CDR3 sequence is CSGHRDRKGWPPGANVLTF. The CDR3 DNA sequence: TGCAGCGGCCACCGGGACCGTAAAGGCTGGCCCCCTGGGGCCAACGTCCTGACTTTC.

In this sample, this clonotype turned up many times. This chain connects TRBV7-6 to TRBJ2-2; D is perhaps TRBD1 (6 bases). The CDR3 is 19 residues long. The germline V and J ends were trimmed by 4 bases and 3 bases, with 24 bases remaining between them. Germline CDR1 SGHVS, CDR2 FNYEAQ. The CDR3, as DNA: TGTGCCAGCAGCTCGAGTCCCCGGGACAAGCTAGACCACACCGGGGAGCTGTTTTTT. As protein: CASSSSPRDKLDHTGELFF.

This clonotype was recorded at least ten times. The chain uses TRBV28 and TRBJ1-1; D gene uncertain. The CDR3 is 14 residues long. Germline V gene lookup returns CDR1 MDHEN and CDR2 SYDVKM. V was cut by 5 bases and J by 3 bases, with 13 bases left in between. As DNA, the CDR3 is TGTGCCAGCAGTCCCCGGTCCCTTGACACTGAAGCTTTCTTT. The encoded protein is CASSPRSLDTEAFF.

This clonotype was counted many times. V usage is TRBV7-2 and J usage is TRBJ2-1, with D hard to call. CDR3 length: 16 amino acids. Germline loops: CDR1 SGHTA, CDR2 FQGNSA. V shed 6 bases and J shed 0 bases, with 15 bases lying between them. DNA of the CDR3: TGTGCCAGCAGTTCCCCCGACTCGAGCTCCTACAATGAGCAGTTCTTC. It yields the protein CASSSPDSSSYNEQFF.

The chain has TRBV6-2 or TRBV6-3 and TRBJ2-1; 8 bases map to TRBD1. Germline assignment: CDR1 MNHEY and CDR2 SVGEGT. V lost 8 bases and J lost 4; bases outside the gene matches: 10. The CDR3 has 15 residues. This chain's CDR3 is CASGATGGLYNEQFF. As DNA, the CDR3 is TGTGCCAGCGGCGCCACAGGGGGACTTTACAATGAGCAGTTCTTC.

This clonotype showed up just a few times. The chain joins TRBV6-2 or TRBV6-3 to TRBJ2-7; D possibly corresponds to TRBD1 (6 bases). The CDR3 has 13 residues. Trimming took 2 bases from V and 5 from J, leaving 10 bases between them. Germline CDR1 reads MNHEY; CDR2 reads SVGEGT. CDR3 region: CASSYVGADEQYV. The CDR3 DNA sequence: TGTGCCAGCAGTTACGTGGGGGCGGACGAGCAGTACGTC.

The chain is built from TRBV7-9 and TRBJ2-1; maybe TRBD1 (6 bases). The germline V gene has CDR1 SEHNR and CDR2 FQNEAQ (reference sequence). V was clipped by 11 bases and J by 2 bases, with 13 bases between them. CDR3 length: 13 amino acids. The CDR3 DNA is TGTGCCTTAATTGGGGGCACCTACAATGAGCAGTTCTTC. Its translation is CALIGGTYNEQFF. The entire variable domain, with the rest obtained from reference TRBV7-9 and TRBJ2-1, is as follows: DTGVSQNPRHKITKRGQNVTFRCDPISEHNRLYWYRQTLGQGPEFLTYFQNEAQLEKSRLLSDRFSAERPKGSFSTLEIQRTEQGDSAMYLCALIGGTYNEQFFGPGTRLTVL.

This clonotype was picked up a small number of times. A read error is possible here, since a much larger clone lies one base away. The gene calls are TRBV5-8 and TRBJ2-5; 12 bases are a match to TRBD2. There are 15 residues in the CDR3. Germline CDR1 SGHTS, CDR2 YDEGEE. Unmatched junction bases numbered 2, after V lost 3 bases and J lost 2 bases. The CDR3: CASSSGTSGQETQYF. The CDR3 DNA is TGTGCCAGCAGCTCCGGGACTAGCGGGCAAGAGACCCAGTACTTC.

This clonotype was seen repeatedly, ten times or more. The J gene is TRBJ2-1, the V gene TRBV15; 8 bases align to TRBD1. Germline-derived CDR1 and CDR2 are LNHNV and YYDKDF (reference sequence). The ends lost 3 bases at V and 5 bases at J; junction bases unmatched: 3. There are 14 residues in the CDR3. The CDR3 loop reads CATSRDRADNEQFF. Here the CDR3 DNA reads TGTGCCACCAGCAGGGACAGGGCCGACAATGAGCAGTTCTTC.

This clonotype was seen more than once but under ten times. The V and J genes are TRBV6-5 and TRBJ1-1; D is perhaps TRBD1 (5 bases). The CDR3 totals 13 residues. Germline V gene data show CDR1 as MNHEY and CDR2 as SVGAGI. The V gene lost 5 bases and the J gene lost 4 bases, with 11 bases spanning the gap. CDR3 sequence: CASSVTEGTEAFF. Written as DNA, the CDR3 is TGTGCCAGCAGTGTGACAGAGGGCACTGAAGCTTTCTTT.

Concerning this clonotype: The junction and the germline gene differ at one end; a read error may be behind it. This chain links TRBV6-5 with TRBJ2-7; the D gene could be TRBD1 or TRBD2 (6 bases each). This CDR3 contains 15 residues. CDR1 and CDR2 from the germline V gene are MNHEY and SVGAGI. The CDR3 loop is CASSYPSGGGYKQYF. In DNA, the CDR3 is TGTGCCAGCAGTTACCCCTCCGGGGGCGGCTACAAGCAGTACTTC.

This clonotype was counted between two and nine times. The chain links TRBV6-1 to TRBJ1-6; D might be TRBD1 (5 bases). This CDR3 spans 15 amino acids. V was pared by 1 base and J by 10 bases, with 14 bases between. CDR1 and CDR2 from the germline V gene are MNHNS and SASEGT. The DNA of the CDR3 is TGTGCCAGCAGTGAAGATTGGGGCCGAAGCTCACCCCTCCACTTT. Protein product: CASSEDWGRSSPLHF.

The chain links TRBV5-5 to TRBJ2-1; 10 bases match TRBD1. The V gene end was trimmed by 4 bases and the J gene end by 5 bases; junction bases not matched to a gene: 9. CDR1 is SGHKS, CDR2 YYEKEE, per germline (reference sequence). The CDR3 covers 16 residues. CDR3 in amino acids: CASSARQGAPHNEQFF. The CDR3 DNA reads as TGTGCCAGCAGCGCACGACAGGGGGCGCCTCACAATGAGCAGTTCTTC. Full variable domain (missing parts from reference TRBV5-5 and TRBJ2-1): DAGVTQSPTHLIKTRGQQVTLRCSPISGHKSVSWYQQVLGQGPQFIFQYYEKEERGRGNFPDRFSARQFPNYSSELNVNALLLGDSALYLCASSARQGAPHNEQFFGPGTRLTVL.

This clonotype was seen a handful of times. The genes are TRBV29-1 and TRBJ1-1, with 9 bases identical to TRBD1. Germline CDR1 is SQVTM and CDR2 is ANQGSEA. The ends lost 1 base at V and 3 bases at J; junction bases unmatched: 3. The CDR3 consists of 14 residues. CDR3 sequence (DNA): TGCAGCGTTGAAGGGTGGACAGGGGACACTGAAGCTTTCTTT. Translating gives CSVEGWTGDTEAFF.

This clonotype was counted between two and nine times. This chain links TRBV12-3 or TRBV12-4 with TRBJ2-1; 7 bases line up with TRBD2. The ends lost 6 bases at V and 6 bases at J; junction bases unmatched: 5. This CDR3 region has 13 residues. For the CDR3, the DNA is TGTGCCAGCAGCATTGGGGGGGGCAATGAGCAGTTCTTC. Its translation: CASSIGGGNEQFF.

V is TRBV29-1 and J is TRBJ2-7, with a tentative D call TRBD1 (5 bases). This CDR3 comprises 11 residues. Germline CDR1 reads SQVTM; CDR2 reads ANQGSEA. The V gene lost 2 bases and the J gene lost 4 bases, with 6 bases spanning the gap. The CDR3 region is CSVEKGYEQYV. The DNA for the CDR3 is TGCAGCGTTGAAAAGGGGTACGAGCAGTACGTC.